This T cell receptor beta chain was captured in a study of T cells in localized non-small cell lung cancer. Study findings and constraints: Higher blood T cell density went with longer overall survival.

The germline V and J ends were trimmed by 4 bases and 3 bases, with 9 bases remaining between them. The V gene's germline CDR1 is MDHEN and CDR2 SYDVKM. The CDR3 spans 13 residues. Some clones are missing from TCRdb's copy, which holds only in-frame ones; the method was immunoSEQ multiplex PCR. Of around 33,000 clones in the sample, roughly 90% were seen once. Concerning this clone itself: Its matching antigen is unknown. Within the sample, other DNA sequences also encode this same CDR3.

This sample comprised peripheral blood, obtained before any cancer treatment. The sequence was obtained from a female donor aged 60 or older with stage I lung adenocarcinoma. This chain joins TRBV28 and TRBJ1-2; D is undetermined. CDR3 bases: TGTGCCAGCAGTTCAGACATGGACTATGGCTACACCTTC. It codes for CASSSDMDYGYTF.